This T cell receptor beta chain was sequenced for a study of T cells in narcolepsy. Study-wide findings and caveats: Comparing one patient's CSF and blood CD4+ clonotypes highlighted HCRT- and TRIB2-specific autoreactive clonotypes.

Only in-frame clones appear in the TCRdb table, and some are missing; sequencing was by immunoSEQ multiplex PCR. The table shows 30,000 to 35,000 clones, with around four fifths occurring only once. A remark on this clone: The antigen remains unidentified.

The CDR3 totals 16 residues. Trimming removed 0 bases at V and 1 base at J, with 11 bases between. The germline V gene encodes CDR1 SGHKS and CDR2 YYEKEE (reference sequence). Sequenced material: CD45RA- memory CD4+ T cells from PBMCs. The gene calls are TRBV5-5 and TRBJ1-5; D not resolved. This receptor was obtained from a human donor with narcolepsy. The chain's CDR3 is CASSLAAGWSNQPQHF. In DNA, the CDR3 is TGTGCCAGCAGCTTGGCGGCAGGTTGGAGCAATCAGCCCCAGCATTTT.